A single sample gave rise to the 17 T cell receptor beta chains below, sequenced in a study of T cell responses to AZD1222 COVID-19 vaccine. Assay: immunoSEQ multiplex PCR; the TCRdb copy retains only in-frame clones and omits some. The table includes 100,000 to 150,000 clones, 70% to 90% detected once. This material consisted of peripheral blood, taken on day 0 of AZD1222 vaccination. These receptors were collected from an adult in good health.

The genes are TRBV5-1 and TRBJ2-5, with 9 positions matching TRBD2. Germline CDR1 is SGHRS and CDR2 is YFSETQ. This CDR3 region has 15 residues. The V gene end was trimmed by 3 bases and the J gene end by 4 bases; junction bases not matched to a gene: 7. CDR3 nucleotide sequence: TGCGCCAGCAGCTCGGAGCGGGAGGTAGGAGAGACCCAGTACTTC. As protein: CASSSEREVGETQYF. Filled out from reference TRBV5-1 and TRBJ2-5, the complete variable domain reads KAGVTQTPRYLIKTRGQQVTLSCSPISGHRSVSWYQQTPGQGLQFLFEYFSETQRNKGNFPGRFSGRQFSNSRSEMNVSTLELGDSALYLCASSSEREVGETQYFGPGTRLLVL.

The chain combines TRBV7-9 with TRBJ1-1; a possible D gene is TRBD1 (6 bases). V lost 2 bases and J 6 bases, leaving 10 bases between the germline ends. CDR3 size: 13 residues. CDR1 SEHNR and CDR2 FQNEAQ come from the germline V gene (reference sequence). CDR3 DNA: TGTGCCAGCAGCTTAACAGGGAGCTCTGAAGCTTTCTTT. Protein sequence: CASSLTGSSEAFF.

This clone was counted a few times. This chain joins TRBV7-9 and TRBJ1-2, with D unresolved. This CDR3 comprises 15 residues. V shed 1 base and J shed 1 base, with 10 bases lying between them. The germline gives CDR1 SEHNR, CDR2 FQNEAQ (reference sequence). CDR3 amino acids: CASSLGGSFNYGYTF. The CDR3 DNA sequence: TGTGCCAGCAGCTTAGGAGGCTCCTTTAACTATGGCTACACCTTC.

The chain carries TRBV7-8 and TRBJ1-4; D unresolved. Trimming took 0 bases from V and 8 from J, leaving 7 bases between them. The CDR3 sequence is 13 residues long. CDR1 and CDR2 from the germline V gene are SGHVS and FQNEAQ. The CDR3 loop is CASSLAYREKLFF. As DNA, the CDR3 is TGTGCCAGCAGCTTAGCTTATCGAGAAAAACTGTTTTTT.

CDR3 residues: CASSEVEPWGPTTYEQYF. As DNA, the CDR3 is TGTGCCAGCAGTGAAGTGGAACCATGGGGTCCCACTACCTACGAGCAGTACTTC. This chain links TRBV2 with TRBJ2-7, with D uncertain. The CDR3 consists of 18 residues. Germline V gene sequence: CDR1 SNHLY, CDR2 FYNNEI. V dropped 1 base and J dropped 2 bases, with 21 bases sitting between them.

The J gene is TRBJ1-3, the V gene TRBV5-1; D is unclear. The length of the CDR3 is 15 residues. V lost 3 bases, J lost 0 bases, and 10 bases lay in between. The germline V gene has CDR1 SGHRS and CDR2 YFSETQ. CDR3 loop: CASSSGAVSGNTIYF. CDR3 DNA sequence: TGCGCCAGCAGCTCTGGAGCAGTCTCTGGAAACACCATATATTTT.

The chain links TRBV14 to TRBJ2-7, with 12 bases identical to TRBD1. Germline lookup yields CDR1 SGHDN and CDR2 FVKESK. The CDR3 consists of 15 residues. V lost 4 bases, J lost 6 bases, and 7 bases stayed unmatched. CDR3 region: CASSPGQGALSEQYF. The CDR3 region has the DNA TGTGCCAGCAGCCCGGGACAGGGGGCCCTATCCGAGCAGTACTTC.

The CDR3 sequence: CASSVGQGLANYGYTF. DNA for the CDR3: TGTGCCAGTAGTGTGGGACAGGGTTTAGCTAACTATGGCTACACCTTC. V gene TRBV19 combines with J gene TRBJ1-2, with 9 bases matching TRBD1. J lost 0 bases, V lost 5 bases, and 7 bases had no gene match. The CDR3 spans 16 residues. Germline CDR1 reads LNHDA; CDR2 reads SQIVND (reference sequence).

The CDR3: CASSIQGGTDTQYF. CDR3 DNA sequence: TGTGCCAGTAGTATACAGGGAGGCACAGATACGCAGTATTTT. This chain links TRBV19 with TRBJ2-3; the D call may be TRBD1 or TRBD2 (5 bases each). Trimming took 2 bases from V and 1 from J, leaving 7 bases between them. The CDR3 sequence is 14 residues long. Germline lookup yields CDR1 LNHDA and CDR2 SQIVND (reference sequence).

The chain uses TRBV12-3 or TRBV12-4 and TRBJ2-3; 12 nucleotides line up with TRBD2. The CDR3 contains 13 residues. Trimming at V came to 5 bases and at J to 14 bases, leaving 8 bases not matched to a gene. In DNA, the CDR3 is TGTGCCAGCAGTCTATGGACTAGCGGGACTGCGTATTTT. Encoded protein: CASSLWTSGTAYF.

The V and J genes are TRBV6-2 or TRBV6-3 and TRBJ2-1; D perhaps matches TRBD1 (5 bases). Between the trimmed V and J ends, which lost 2 bases and 2 bases, there was a span of 10 bases. Germline loops: CDR1 MNHEY, CDR2 SVGEGT. The CDR3 is 15 amino acids. This CDR3 reads CASSYVTDTYNEQFF. The CDR3 region has the DNA TGTGCCAGCAGTTACGTGACGGACACCTACAATGAGCAGTTCTTC.

The chain uses TRBV9 and TRBJ2-3; either TRBD1 or TRBD2 may supply D (6 bases each). The V gene's germline CDR1 is SGDLS and CDR2 YYNGEE. Trimming shortened V by 0 bases and J by 8 bases, and 7 bases separated the two germline ends. The CDR3 extends over 12 amino acids. DNA of the CDR3: TGTGCCAGCAGCGTAGAGGGGGGTACGCAGTATTTT. Residues: CASSVEGGTQYF.

This rearrangement joins TRBV24-1 to TRBJ1-2; D uncertain. CDR1 and CDR2 from the germline V gene are KGHDR and SFDVKD. The CDR3 loop spans 13 amino acids. Deletions cut 0 bases from V and 5 bases from J, with 6 bases between. In DNA, the CDR3 is TGTGCCACCAGTGATTTGGGAGGTTATGGCTACACCTTC. Protein product: CATSDLGGYGYTF.

This rearrangement joins TRBV28 to TRBJ2-7; the match to TRBD2 covers 12 bases. This CDR3 has 15 residues. Germline-derived CDR1 and CDR2 are MDHEN and SYDVKM. The V segment lost 5 bases and the J segment 5 bases; nucleotides outside the gene matches: 7. The CDR3 protein is CASSPTSGRMNEQYF. The CDR3 DNA is TGTGCCAGCAGTCCCACTAGCGGGAGGATGAACGAGCAGTACTTC.

CDR3 in amino acids: CASGLGVTLDSYGYTF. CDR3 DNA: TGTGCTAGTGGTTTGGGAGTCACACTGGATTCGTATGGCTACACCTTC. The chain recombines TRBV12-5 with TRBJ1-2; D uncertain. CDR1 is LGHNT and CDR2 is FRNRAP in the germline V gene. Trimming stripped 1 base from V and 5 bases from J, with 17 bases between. The CDR3 is 16 residues long.

The chain has TRBV11-1 and TRBJ1-1; tentatively, D is TRBD1 (5 bases). This CDR3 spans 15 amino acids. The V end was cut by 5 bases, the J end by 1 base, with 14 bases between. In germline, CDR1 is SGHAT, CDR2 FQDESV (reference sequence). The CDR3: CASSPTETSNTEAFF. The CDR3 coding sequence is TGTGCCAGCAGCCCGACAGAAACCTCGAACACTGAAGCTTTCTTT.

The rearrangement links TRBV4-3 to TRBJ1-1; no firm D call. CDR3 length: 16 residues. Trimming shortened V by 2 bases and J by 1 base, and 14 bases separated the two germline ends. CDR1 is LGHNA and CDR2 is YSLEER in the germline V gene. The CDR3 DNA follows: TGCGCCAGCAGCCAACGGACCCTAGAGTCGAACACTGAAGCTTTCTTT. This codes for CASSQRTLESNTEAFF.